The 29 T cell receptor beta chains below all came from one sample that was sequenced in a study of blood T cell repertoires in COVID-19. Profiled with immunoSEQ multiplex PCR; TCRdb holds only in-frame clones, not every one. The sample holds about 130,000 clones, about 85% seen once. The specimen sequenced was peripheral blood. Receptors were obtained from a man between 35 and 55 years old with active or convalescent COVID-19.

The gene calls are TRBV19 and TRBJ1-5; TRBD1 matches at 7 bases. CDR1 is LNHDA and CDR2 is SQIVND in the germline V gene (reference sequence). Trimming cost V 4 bases and J 3 bases; bases outside gene matches: 6. The CDR3 is 15 amino acids. The CDR3 reads CASSTRGTDNQPQHF. The CDR3 nucleotides read TGTGCCAGTAGTACTAGGGGGACAGACAATCAGCCCCAGCATTTT. Drawing the rest from reference TRBV19 and TRBJ1-5, the complete variable domain is DGGITQSPKYLFRKEGQNVTLSCEQNLNHDAMYWYRQDPGQGLRLIYYSQIVNDFQKGDIAEGYSVSREKKESFPLTVTSAQKNPTAFYLCASSTRGTDNQPQHFGDGTRLSIL.

V usage is TRBV7-2 and J usage is TRBJ2-3; 11 bases match TRBD2. The CDR3 contains 17 residues. The germline CDR1 and CDR2 sequences are SGHTA and FQGNSA. V lost 5 bases to trimming and J lost 3 bases; unmatched junction nucleotides: 10. Here the CDR3 DNA reads TGTGCCAGCAGCGAGGTTGTAGGGACTAGCGGTACAGATACGCAGTATTTT. Translating gives CASSEVVGTSGTDTQYF.

The chain employs TRBV7-9 and TRBJ1-2; 10 bases agree with TRBD1. The CDR3 extends over 16 amino acids. Trimming took 4 bases from V and 4 from J; bases not matched to a gene: 9. Germline-derived CDR1 and CDR2 are SEHNR and FQNEAQ (reference sequence). CDR3 residues: CASSSDIGQGVYGYTF. CDR3 bases: TGTGCCAGCAGCTCTGACATCGGACAGGGGGTCTATGGCTACACCTTC.

This rearrangement joins TRBV27 to TRBJ1-1, with 8 nucleotides matching TRBD1. V shed 3 bases and J 1 base; nucleotides not matched to a gene: 1. The germline V gene has CDR1 MNHEY and CDR2 SMNVEV (reference sequence). The CDR3 covers 14 residues. CDR3 in amino acids: CASSFGTGNTEAFF. CDR3 nucleotide sequence: TGTGCCAGCAGTTTTGGGACAGGGAACACTGAAGCTTTCTTT.

The chain couples TRBV30 to TRBJ2-3, with 7 bases lining up with TRBD2. Germline-derived CDR1 and CDR2 are GTSNPN and SVGIG (reference sequence). J lost 7 bases, V lost 1 base, and 8 bases had no gene match. This CDR3 spans 14 amino acids. The CDR3 DNA sequence: TGTGCCTGGAGTGGGGAGGGGCACCTTTATACGCAGTATTTT. This codes for CAWSGEGHLYTQYF.

J is TRBJ1-3 and V is TRBV30; the D gene is possibly TRBD1 (5 bases). Germline assignment: CDR1 GTSNPN and CDR2 SVGIG (reference sequence). V was pared by 8 bases and J by 7 bases, with 15 bases between. The CDR3 loop spans 12 amino acids. The CDR3 loop is CAGSRGRNTIYF. The CDR3 DNA sequence: TGTGCCGGGTCACGGGGGAGGAACACCATATATTTT.

V gene TRBV7-2 combines with J gene TRBJ2-2; 11 bases agree with TRBD2. The V segment lost 5 bases and the J segment 9 bases; nucleotides outside the gene matches: 2. This CDR3 comprises 13 residues. In germline, CDR1 is SGHTA, CDR2 FQGNSA. In nucleotides, the CDR3 is TGTGCCAGCAGCGGACTAGCGGGTTGGGAGCTGTTTTTT. Amino acid sequence: CASSGLAGWELFF.

V usage is TRBV4-1 and J usage is TRBJ1-6; tentative D call: TRBD1 (5 bases). Germline V CDR1 and CDR2: MGHRA, YSYEKL. CDR3 length: 19 amino acids. Deletions cut 1 base from V and 2 bases from J, with 18 bases between. The chain's CDR3 is CASSQVPSTGGTYNSPLHF. For the CDR3, the DNA is TGCGCCAGCAGCCAAGTCCCATCTACCGGGGGAACCTATAATTCACCCCTCCACTTT.

This clone was observed a few times. V usage is TRBV3-1 (or the pseudogene TRBV3-2) and J usage is TRBJ2-7, with a tentative D call TRBD2 (5 bases). The CDR3 is 12 residues long. Germline CDR1 LGHDT, CDR2 YNNKEL (reference sequence). Trimming left V 3 bases short and J 5 bases short, with 8 bases between. CDR3 loop: CASSHHGNEQYF. The CDR3 DNA reads TGTGCCAGCAGCCATCACGGGAACGAGCAGTACTTC.

The chain has TRBV4-1 and TRBJ2-3, with D possibly being TRBD2 (5 bases). V was shortened by 2 bases and J by 1 base, with 7 bases between the two germline ends. Germline CDR1 and CDR2: MGHRA and YSYEKL. This CDR3 has 14 amino acids. CDR3 residues: CASSQIGGTDTQYF. CDR3 DNA sequence: TGCGCCAGCAGCCAAATCGGGGGCACAGATACGCAGTATTTT.

The rearrangement joins TRBV5-1 to TRBJ2-3; TRBD2 aligns across 12 bases. CDR3 length: 15 residues. Germline-derived CDR1 and CDR2 are SGHRS and YFSETQ. V trimming: 6 bases; J trimming: 0 bases; junction bases outside the gene matches: 2. The CDR3 here is CASKLAGGSTDTQYF. CDR3 nucleotides: TGCGCCAGCAAACTAGCGGGGGGTAGCACAGATACGCAGTATTTT.

The chain carries TRBV12-5 and TRBJ2-5, with TRBD2 matching 7 bases. Trimming removed 2 bases from V and 4 bases from J; junction bases left unmatched: 7. This CDR3 comprises 15 residues. Germline values: CDR1 LGHNT, CDR2 FRNRAP. The CDR3 DNA sequence: TGTGCTAGTGGTTTGCCCCCTGGGAGGGGAGAGACCCAGTACTTC. Residues: CASGLPPGRGETQYF.

The table lists this clone with a few counts. V gene TRBV5-1 combines with J gene TRBJ1-3, with D possibly matching TRBD1 (6 bases). CDR1 and CDR2 from the germline V gene are SGHRS and YFSETQ. With 4 bases removed from V and 0 bases from J, the gap between germline ends came to 8 bases. This CDR3 contains 14 residues. The CDR3 reads CASSVDSSGNTIYF. In DNA form, the CDR3 reads TGCGCCAGCAGCGTGGACAGCTCTGGAAACACCATATATTTT.

This clone was picked up one time. The chain links TRBV7-2 to TRBJ1-2; TRBD1 agrees at 7 bases. The CDR3 is 13 residues long. With V trimmed by 7 bases and J by 4 bases, 6 bases remained unmatched. In germline, CDR1 is SGHTA, CDR2 FQGNSA. This CDR3 is CASKHRGSYGYTF. DNA of the CDR3: TGTGCCAGCAAACACAGGGGATCCTATGGCTACACCTTC.

The chain uses TRBV6-2 or TRBV6-3 and TRBJ1-5; 9 nucleotides agree with TRBD1. This CDR3 is 16 amino acids long. Germline V gene lookup returns CDR1 MNHEY and CDR2 SVGEGT. After removal of 5 bases from V and 2 bases from J, the junction contained 7 bases not matched to a gene. The CDR3 nucleotides are TGTGCCAGCAGTCGACGGGACAGGGCGGGCAATCAGCCCCAGCATTTT. Amino acid sequence: CASSRRDRAGNQPQHF.

The chain combines TRBV6-5 with TRBJ2-7; D is possibly TRBD1 (6 bases). The germline V gene has CDR1 MNHEY and CDR2 SVGAGI. V was clipped by 6 bases and J by 4 bases, with 13 bases between them. The CDR3 length is 13 residues. The CDR3 sequence is CASRLGGMYEQYF. The CDR3 nucleotides are TGTGCCAGCAGATTAGGGGGTATGTACGAGCAGTACTTC.

The chain joins TRBV3-1 (or the pseudogene TRBV3-2) to TRBJ1-4; tentative D call: TRBD1 (5 bases). The CDR3 consists of 15 residues. Per germline, CDR1 LGHDT and CDR2 YNNKEL (reference sequence). V lost 6 bases and J 8 bases, leaving 19 bases between the germline ends. CDR3 sequence (DNA): TGTGCCAGCAGACTACAGGCGGAACAGAGAGAAAAACTGTTTTTT. It specifies CASRLQAEQREKLFF.

V is TRBV6-2 or TRBV6-3 and J is TRBJ2-7, with TRBD1 as a possible D gene (5 bases). CDR1 MNHEY and CDR2 SVGEGT come from the germline V gene. CDR3 length equals 13 residues. V was shortened by 1 base and J by 5 bases, with 9 bases between the two germline ends. CDR3 bases: TGTGCCAGCAGTTACTGGGGCAGGGACGAGCAGTACTTC. This encodes CASSYWGRDEQYF.

The rearrangement joins TRBV9 to TRBJ2-1, with D possibly matching TRBD1 (6 bases). CDR3 size: 15 residues. Germline V lookup: CDR1 SGDLS, CDR2 YYNGEE. V lost 0 bases to trimming and J lost 5 bases, with 12 bases between them. In nucleotides, the CDR3 is TGTGCCAGCAGCGTAGCAGGGGACGGTAACAATGAGCAGTTCTTC. Protein: CASSVAGDGNNEQFF.

This chain links TRBV6-5 with TRBJ1-4; D unresolved. Germline V gene data show CDR1 as MNHEY and CDR2 as SVGAGI. CDR3 length equals 15 residues. Trimming stripped 6 bases from V and 0 bases from J, with 11 bases between. CDR3 bases: TGTGCCAGCAGCCGTTTGGGAGCAACTAATGAAAAACTGTTTTTT. Translating gives CASSRLGATNEKLFF.

The chain has TRBV7-9 and TRBJ1-1, with D perhaps TRBD1 (5 bases). V lost 7 bases and J lost 1, with 16 bases in between. Looked up from germline, CDR1 is SEHNR and CDR2 is FQNEAQ (reference sequence). The CDR3 length is 15 residues. The CDR3 nucleotides read TGTGCCAGCACCTTGGGGGAGCCGGCGAACACTGAAGCTTTCTTT. Amino acid sequence: CASTLGEPANTEAFF.

This chain connects TRBV3-1 (or the pseudogene TRBV3-2) to TRBJ2-3, with 8 bases aligning to TRBD1. CDR1 and CDR2 (germline): LGHDT, YNNKEL (reference sequence). There are 15 residues in the CDR3. V gave up 4 bases and J gave up 5 bases; unmatched junction bases: 8. CDR3 protein: CASSLSTGGGDTQYF. The CDR3 DNA is TGTGCCAGCAGCCTATCAACAGGGGGTGGAGATACGCAGTATTTT.

The J gene is TRBJ2-5, the V gene TRBV9; 8 nucleotides match TRBD2. After removal of 4 bases from V and 5 bases from J, the junction contained 7 bases not matched to a gene. The germline V gene has CDR1 SGDLS and CDR2 YYNGEE. The length of the CDR3 is 14 residues. CDR3 sequence (DNA): TGTGCCAGCAGCAGCCTAAGCGGGGGCGAGACCCAGTACTTC. It yields the protein CASSSLSGGETQYF.

V gene TRBV11-3 combines with J gene TRBJ2-3; the match to TRBD2 covers 15 bases. CDR3 length: 18 amino acids. Germline V gene sequence: CDR1 SGHNT, CDR2 YENEEA. V trimming: 3 bases; J trimming: 4 bases; junction bases outside the gene matches: 8. The CDR3 here is CASSLGLAGGKEADTQYF. CDR3 DNA: TGTGCCAGCAGCTTGGGACTAGCGGGGGGTAAGGAAGCAGATACGCAGTATTTT.

The V gene is TRBV19, the J gene TRBJ1-3; 9 nucleotides match TRBD1. Germline V lookup: CDR1 LNHDA, CDR2 SQIVND (reference sequence). After removal of 5 bases from V and 5 bases from J, the junction contained 10 bases not matched to a gene. CDR3 size: 16 residues. The CDR3 DNA sequence: TGTGCCAGTAGTGGCCTACCGGGACAGGGAAGAAACACCATATATTTT. Residues: CASSGLPGQGRNTIYF.

This clone was found a few times. V gene TRBV7-2 combines with J gene TRBJ1-6, with 7 bases that match TRBD1. Trimming cost V 5 bases and J 13 bases; bases outside gene matches: 8. Germline lookup yields CDR1 SGHTA and CDR2 FQGNSA. The CDR3 has 13 amino acids. This CDR3 reads CASSARDSFPLHF. The CDR3 nucleotides are TGTGCCAGCAGCGCCCGGGACAGTTTTCCCCTCCACTTT.

The rearrangement joins TRBV29-1 to TRBJ1-1; TRBD1 agrees at 9 bases. Germline V gene sequence: CDR1 SQVTM, CDR2 ANQGSEA. With 5 bases clipped from V and 4 bases from J, the junction kept 5 bases outside the gene matches. CDR3 length: 13 residues. For the CDR3, the DNA is TGCAGCGTTCTGACAGGGGGGCGCACTGAAGCTTTCTTT. Encoded protein: CSVLTGGRTEAFF.

In DNA form, the CDR3 reads TGTGCCAGCAGCTTAGCGCAGGGTGGGAATGAGCAGTTCTTC. Its translation is CASSLAQGGNEQFF. The rearrangement uses TRBV11-3 and TRBJ2-1, with a weak D call TRBD1 (5 bases). Trimming pared 1 base from V and 7 bases from J, leaving 11 bases between. The germline CDR1 and CDR2 sequences are SGHNT and YENEEA. The CDR3 spans 14 residues.

J is TRBJ1-1 and V is TRBV28; TRBD1 aligns across 11 bases. Germline loops: CDR1 MDHEN, CDR2 SYDVKM. This CDR3 region has 13 residues. Germline trimming cut 7 bases from V and 11 bases from J; bases unmatched to any gene: 9. In nucleotides, the CDR3 is TGTGCCAGCATTCCGGGACAGGGGGTTTCGGCTTTCTTT. This translates into CASIPGQGVSAFF.